This TCR beta chain was profiled in a study of T cell responses to AZD1222 COVID-19 vaccine. Study-level background: Some second doses came at about 4 weeks and others at about 12 weeks; these were pooled.

Findings and limits, study-wide: The donor cohort was predominantly white British with a female majority, and clonal diversity may have been underestimated. Just 5 or 6 AZD1222 recipients tested seropositive at baseline. Two AZD1222 doses significantly raised spike-specific TCR breadth and depth over controls.

The data were produced by immunoSEQ multiplex PCR, yet TCRdb's version contains in-frame clones alone and is incomplete. Of around 120,000 clones in the sample, approximately 92% were seen once. The CDR3 sequence is 15 residues long. Per the germline V gene, CDR1 is SGHTA and CDR2 is FQGTGA. Trimming at V came to 2 bases and at J to 5 bases, leaving 2 bases not matched to a gene. To note about this clone: Its antigen is not known.

This material consisted of peripheral blood, taken on day 0 of AZD1222 vaccination. This chain connects TRBV7-3 to TRBJ1-6, with 8 bases matching TRBD1. This clonotype was sampled from an adult in good health. CDR3 in DNA: TGTGCCAGCAGCTTATGGGACAGGAATAATTCACCCCTCCACTTT. Its protein is CASSLWDRNNSPLHF.